This section outlines one T cell receptor beta chain sequence together with its context. Its target is unknown. Other DNA sequences in the same sample also yield this CDR3. Germline trimming cut 3 bases from V and 3 bases from J; bases unmatched to any gene: 4. The germline gives CDR1 SGHTA, CDR2 FQGNSA. This CDR3 region has 14 residues. Clones were read by immunoSEQ multiplex PCR, and TCRdb kept only the in-frame ones, dropping some. Among 75,000 to 100,000 clones listed, 84% were seen once. The sample originates from a study of OX40 agonist ivuxolimab in advanced cancers. Study findings and constraints: Blood T cells, both CD4+ and CD8+, expanded clonally by week 6 at 0.1 to 3.0 mg/kg. Relative to CD4+ cells, CD8+ T cells on average had more expanded clones. Low normalized T-cell clonal expansion was additionally recorded for some nonresponders.

The study sampled blood at baseline, cycle 4 day 1, and cycle 7 day 1. This specimen was CD4+ or CD8+ T cells sorted from blood, taken in a trial of the OX40 agonist ivuxolimab. This sequence joins TRBV7-2 and TRBJ1-2, with 7 bases lining up with TRBD1. This TCR derives from an adult with an advanced solid tumor such as melanoma, head and neck, liver or kidney cancer. The DNA for the CDR3 is TGTGCCAGCAGCTTGAACAGGGGAGACTATGGCTACACCTTC. Its protein product is CASSLNRGDYGYTF.